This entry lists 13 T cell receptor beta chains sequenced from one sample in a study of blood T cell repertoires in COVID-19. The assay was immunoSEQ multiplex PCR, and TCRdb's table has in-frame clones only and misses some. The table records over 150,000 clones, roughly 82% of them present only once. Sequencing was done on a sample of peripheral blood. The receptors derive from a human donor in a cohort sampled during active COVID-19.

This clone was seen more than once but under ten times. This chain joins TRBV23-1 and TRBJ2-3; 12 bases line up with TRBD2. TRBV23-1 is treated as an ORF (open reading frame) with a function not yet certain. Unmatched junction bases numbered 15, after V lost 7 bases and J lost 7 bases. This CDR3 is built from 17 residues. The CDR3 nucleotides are TGCGCCAGCACACCATCTAGCGGGAGGGCTCGTAGTTATACGCAGTATTTT. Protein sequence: CASTPSSGRARSYTQYF.

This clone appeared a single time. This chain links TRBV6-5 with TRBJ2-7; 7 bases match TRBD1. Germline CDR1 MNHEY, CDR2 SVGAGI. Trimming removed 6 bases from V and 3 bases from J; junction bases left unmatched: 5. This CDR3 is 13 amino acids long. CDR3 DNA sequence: TGTGCCAGCAGCCTGGGACAGCTCTACGAGCAGTACTTC. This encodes CASSLGQLYEQYF.

CDR3 protein: CSIDRGRGWSYNEQFF. Here the CDR3 DNA reads TGCAGTATCGACAGGGGGCGAGGTTGGTCCTACAATGAGCAGTTCTTC. The chain joins TRBV29-1 to TRBJ2-1; 10 bases fit TRBD1. This CDR3 has 16 amino acids. CDR1 is SQVTM, CDR2 ANQGSEA, per germline.

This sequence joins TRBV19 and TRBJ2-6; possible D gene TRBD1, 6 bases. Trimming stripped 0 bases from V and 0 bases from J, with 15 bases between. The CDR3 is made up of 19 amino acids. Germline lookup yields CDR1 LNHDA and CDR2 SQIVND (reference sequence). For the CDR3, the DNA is TGTGCCAGTAGTATAGATCCGGAGACAGGTTTCTCTGGGGCCAACGTCCTGACTTTC. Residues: CASSIDPETGFSGANVLTF.

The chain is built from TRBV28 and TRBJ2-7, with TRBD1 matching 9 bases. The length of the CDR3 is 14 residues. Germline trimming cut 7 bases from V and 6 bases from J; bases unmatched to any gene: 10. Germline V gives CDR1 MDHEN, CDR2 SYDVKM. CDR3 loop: CASTLRDRVSEQYF. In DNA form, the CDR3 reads TGTGCCAGCACCCTAAGGGACAGGGTGAGCGAGCAGTACTTC.

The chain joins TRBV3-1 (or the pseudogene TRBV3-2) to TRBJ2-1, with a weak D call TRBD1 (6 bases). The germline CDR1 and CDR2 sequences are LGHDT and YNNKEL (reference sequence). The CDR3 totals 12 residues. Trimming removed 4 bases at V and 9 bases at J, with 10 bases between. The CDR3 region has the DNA TGTGCCAGCAGCCTCAGGGGAAGTGAGCAGTTCTTC. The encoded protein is CASSLRGSEQFF.

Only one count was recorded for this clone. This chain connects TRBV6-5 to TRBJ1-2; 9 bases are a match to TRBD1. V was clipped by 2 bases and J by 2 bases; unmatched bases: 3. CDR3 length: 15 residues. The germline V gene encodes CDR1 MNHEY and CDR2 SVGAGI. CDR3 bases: TGTGCCAGCAGTTACGCCGGGACAGGGAACTATGGCTACACCTTC. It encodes CASSYAGTGNYGYTF.

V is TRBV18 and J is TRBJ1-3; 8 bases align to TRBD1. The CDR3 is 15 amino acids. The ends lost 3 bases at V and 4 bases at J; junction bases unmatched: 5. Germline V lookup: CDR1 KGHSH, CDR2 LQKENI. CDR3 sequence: CASSPGTGSGNTIYF. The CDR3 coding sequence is TGTGCCAGCTCACCCGGGACAGGTTCCGGAAACACCATATATTTT.

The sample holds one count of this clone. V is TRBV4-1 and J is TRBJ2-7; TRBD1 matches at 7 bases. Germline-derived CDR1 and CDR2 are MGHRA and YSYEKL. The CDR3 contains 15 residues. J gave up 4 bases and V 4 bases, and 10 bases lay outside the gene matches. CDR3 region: CASSPRGGNAYEQYF. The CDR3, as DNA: TGCGCCAGCAGCCCTAGAGGGGGCAATGCTTACGAGCAGTACTTC.

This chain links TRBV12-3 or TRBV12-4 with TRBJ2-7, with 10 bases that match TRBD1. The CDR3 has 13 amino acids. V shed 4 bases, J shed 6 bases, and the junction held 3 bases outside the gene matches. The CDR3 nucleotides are TGTGCCAGCAGTTACGACAGGGGGCTCGAGCAGTACTTC. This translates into CASSYDRGLEQYF.

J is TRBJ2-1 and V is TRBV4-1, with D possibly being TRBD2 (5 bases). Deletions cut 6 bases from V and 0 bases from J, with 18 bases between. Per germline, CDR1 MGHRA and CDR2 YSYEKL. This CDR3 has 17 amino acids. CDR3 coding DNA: TGCGCCAGCAGTTTATCAACAGTGGGGAGCTCCTACAATGAGCAGTTCTTC. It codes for CASSLSTVGSSYNEQFF.

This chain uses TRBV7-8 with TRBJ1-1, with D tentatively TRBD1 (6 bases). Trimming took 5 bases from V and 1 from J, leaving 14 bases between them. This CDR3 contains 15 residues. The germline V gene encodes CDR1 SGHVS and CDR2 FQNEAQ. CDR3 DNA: TGTGCCAGCAGCGTCGATGGGGGCCCGAACACTGAAGCTTTCTTT. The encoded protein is CASSVDGGPNTEAFF.

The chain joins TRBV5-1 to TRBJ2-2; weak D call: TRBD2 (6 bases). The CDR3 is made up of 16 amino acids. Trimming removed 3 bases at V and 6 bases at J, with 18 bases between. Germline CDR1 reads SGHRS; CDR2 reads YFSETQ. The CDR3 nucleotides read TGCGCCAGCAGCTATAGCGGAGGAGGGAGAGCCGGGGAGCTGTTTTTT. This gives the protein CASSYSGGGRAGELFF. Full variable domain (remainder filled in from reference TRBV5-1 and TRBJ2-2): KAGVTQTPRYLIKTRGQQVTLSCSPISGHRSVSWYQQTPGQGLQFLFEYFSETQRNKGNFPGRFSGRQFSNSRSEMNVSTLELGDSALYLCASSYSGGGRAGELFFGEGSRLTVL.